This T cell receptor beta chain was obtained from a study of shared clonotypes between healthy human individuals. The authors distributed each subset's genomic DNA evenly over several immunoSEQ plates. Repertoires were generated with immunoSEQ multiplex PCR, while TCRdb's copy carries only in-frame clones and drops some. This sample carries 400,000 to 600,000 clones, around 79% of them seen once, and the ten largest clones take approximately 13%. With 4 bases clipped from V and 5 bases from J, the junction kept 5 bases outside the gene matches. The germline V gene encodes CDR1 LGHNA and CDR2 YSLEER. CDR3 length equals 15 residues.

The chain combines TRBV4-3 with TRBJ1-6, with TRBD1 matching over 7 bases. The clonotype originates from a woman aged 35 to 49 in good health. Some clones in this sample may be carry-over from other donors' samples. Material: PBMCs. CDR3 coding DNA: TGCGCCAGCAGCCTCCGGGACAGCCATAATTCACCCCTCCACTTT. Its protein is CASSLRDSHNSPLHF.